A selection of T cell receptor beta chains follows, all from one sample in a study of cytomegalovirus exposure and HLA in healthy donors. The table came from immunoSEQ multiplex PCR; TCRdb's copy has only in-frame clones and leaves some out. Among about 160,000 clones listed, roughly 75% were seen once. Sample: PBMCs. The receptor set was obtained from a woman aged 45-59 years in good health and CMV-seropositive. Both conserved end residues are part of each CDR3. Fields, in order: clone size, V gene, CDR3 protein. Clone size is stated in some rows and not others, as once, few, many or a class when expanded.

-	TRBV30	CAWSLSDRVFSEQFF
once	TRBV4-1	CASSLGLAGGQETQYF
-	TRBV2	CASSRLHLTSGYSYNEQFF
-	TRBV5-6	CASSLAGGPSDTQYF
-	TRBV29-1	CSVGLAGGIYEQYF
few	TRBV29-1	CSVARLPYGYTF
-	TRBV29-1	CSAREAGKNTGELFF
-	TRBV6-1	CASIDRYEQYF
-	TRBV4-3	CASSLGQGLEAFF
-	TRBV11-2	CASSPAASGIYENEQFF
once	TRBV19	CASSIAVQGAHTEAFF
few	TRBV19	CASTDRGFEITSNQPQHF
-	TRBV4-2	CASSQPQGSAGNTIYF
-	TRBV18	CASSRDTGGRDYGYTF
few	TRBV6-1	CASSGLGLLTGELFF
-	TRBV5-1	CASSQGTGGINYGYTF
once	TRBV5-1	CASRSGRLTDTQYF
-	TRBV18	CASSFGGNQPQHF
few	TRBV25-1	CASSEWGPNTEAFF
-	TRBV25-1	CASSEVGGGRMIDTQYF
-	TRBV6-6	CASRWTGTYEQYF
-	TRBV4-2	CASSQAGAGGPGETQYF
-	TRBV7-2	CASSDGTSGRPYEQYF
-	TRBV18	CASSRAQGSGANVLTF
-	TRBV10-3	CAIRQGAPSMTNYGYTF
once	TRBV5-6	CASSLNWQGYGYTF
-	TRBV7-9	CASSLGEQGATDTQYF
once	TRBV7-3	CASSLGLSTDTQYF
-	TRBV18	CATTGTSGANVLTF
-	TRBV4-2	CASSQDDHSRSYEQYF
-	TRBV18	CASSPASGLSYEQYF
-	TRBV4-2	CASSNSGAGGETQYF
-	TRBV5-1	CASSDTGGTETQYF
-	TRBV9	CASKKGGGQGLHEQFF
-	TRBV28	CASRGGREKLFF
-	TRBV2	CASRRGGQASSDTQYF
-	TRBV21-1	CASSRAGTLPDYEQYF
-	TRBV27	CASSLGGEEEKLFF
-	TRBV7-3	CASSRGTGTPQETQYF
few	TRBV7-2	CASSPGLLRTDTQYF
-	TRBV15	CATRRIPGETQYF
-	TRBV12-1	CASSFANRVNYGYTF
-	TRBV6-6	CASRGDSYEQYF
once	TRBV7-2	CASSLERAGPEKLFF
-	TRBV14	CASSQSEETQYF
-	TRBV7-9	CSSSSTGTRSSDTQYF
-	TRBV4-3	CASSQDWRSDEQYF
once	TRBV6-5	CASSYGLAGGLKQFF
-	TRBV28	CASRTGGTYEQYF